Listed below are T cell receptor beta chains from one sample, sequenced in a study of CD8+ T cells in alopecia areata. Generated by immunoSEQ multiplex PCR, the TCRdb table keeps only in-frame clones and is missing some. The sample gives over 100,000 clones, around 49% of which show up once; 18% is in the top ten. This sample comprised CD8+ T cells sorted from blood, obtained at week 0. These receptor sequences come from a human donor with alopecia areata. Each CDR3 is given with its conserved first and last residue. The D gene is left open where the match is weak. The size field is filled for only some rows; it gives once, few, many or a size class.

J gene,D gene,clone size,V gene,CDR3 protein,CDR3 DNA
TRBJ2-2,NA,NA,TRBV29-1,CSVSPNTGELFF,TGCAGCGTATCCCCGAACACCGGGGAGCTGTTTTTT
TRBJ2-2,NA,few,TRBV5-4,CASSLRASAGELFF,TGTGCCAGCAGCTTACGGGCGAGCGCCGGGGAGCTGTTTTTT
TRBJ2-1,NA,few,TRBV10-3,CAISEGESYNEQFF,TGTGCCATCAGTGAGGGGGAGTCCTACAATGAGCAGTTCTTC
TRBJ2-1,NA,once,TRBV5-1,CASSLAIPGGELNEQFF,TGCGCCAGCAGCTTGGCTATCCCGGGGGGCGAACTGAATGAGCAGTTCTTC
TRBJ2-3,NA,few,TRBV9,CASSLISSTDTQYF,TGTGCCAGCAGCCTTATTTCTAGCACAGATACGCAGTATTTT
TRBJ2-2,NA,NA,TRBV27,CASSFLGSPGELFF,TGTGCCAGCAGTTTCTTAGGGTCCCCCGGGGAGCTGTTTTTT
TRBJ2-7,NA,NA,TRBV6-5,CASRDSYEQYF,TGTGCCAGCCGGGACTCCTACGAGCAGTACTTC
TRBJ2-1,NA,NA,TRBV5-6,CASSPGQVYNEQFF,TGTGCCAGCAGCCCCGGTCAGGTTTACAATGAGCAGTTCTTC
TRBJ2-7,NA,NA,TRBV7-9,CASSITWDNAYEQYF,TGTGCCAGCAGCATTACGTGGGACAATGCCTACGAGCAGTACTTC
TRBJ1-2,TRBD1,few,TRBV13,CASSSSGGPYGYTF,TGTGCCAGCAGCTCTTCAGGGGGACCGTATGGCTACACCTTC
TRBJ1-2,NA,NA,TRBV7-9,CASSPVRGWNYGYTF,TGTGCCAGCAGCCCGGTGAGGGGCTGGAACTATGGCTACACCTTC
TRBJ2-5,NA,NA,TRBV2,CASSETESGKQETQYF,TGTGCCAGCAGTGAGACTGAGTCAGGGAAACAAGAGACCCAGTACTTC
TRBJ1-1,TRBD1,NA,TRBV25-1,CASSEHGQGEFMNTEAFF,TGTGCCAGCAGTGAACATGGCCAGGGGGAGTTCATGAACACTGAAGCTTTCTTT
TRBJ1-1,NA,few,TRBV29-1,CSVDRGNTEAFF,TGCAGCGTTGACAGGGGAAACACTGAAGCTTTCTTT
TRBJ2-3,TRBD2,few,TRBV2,CASSYSGTADTQYF,TGTGCCAGCAGTTATAGCGGGACGGCAGATACGCAGTATTTT
TRBJ2-1,NA,NA,TRBV11-1,CASSIREKHNEQFF,TGTGCCAGCAGCATCCGGGAGAAACACAATGAGCAGTTCTTC
TRBJ2-5,TRBD2,few,TRBV2,CARGLAGQETQYF,TGTGCCAGAGGACTAGCGGGGCAAGAGACCCAGTACTTC
TRBJ1-5,NA,NA,TRBV6-5,CASSPEQGSHQPQHF,TGTGCCAGCAGTCCTGAGCAGGGGAGCCATCAGCCCCAGCATTTT
TRBJ2-7,NA,once,TRBV29-1,CSVPLGREQYF,TGCAGCGTTCCCTTGGGGAGGGAGCAGTACTTC
TRBJ2-7,TRBD1,few,TRBV7-9,CASSPTGGYEQYF,TGTGCCAGCAGCCCGACAGGGGGCTACGAGCAGTACTTC
TRBJ2-3,TRBD2,NA,TRBV4-2,CASSQDRAGGGAADTQYF,TGTGCCAGCAGCCAAGATCGAGCCGGCGGGGGGGCCGCAGATACGCAGTATTTT
TRBJ2-1,NA,NA,TRBV5-6,CASSPEGRNEQFF,TGTGCCAGCAGCCCGGAAGGGCGGAATGAGCAGTTCTTC
TRBJ2-3,TRBD2,NA,TRBV27,CASSQKIFSGGGDTQYF,TGTGCCAGCAGCCAAAAAATATTTAGCGGGGGAGGGGATACGCAGTATTTT
TRBJ2-5,NA,NA,TRBV7-9,CASKGQDGDQETQYF,TGTGCCAGCAAGGGGCAGGATGGAGATCAAGAGACCCAGTACTTC
TRBJ1-1,NA,NA,TRBV29-1,CSVEGSWGVTEAFF,TGCAGCGTTGAAGGAAGCTGGGGGGTCACTGAAGCTTTCTTT
TRBJ1-3,NA,NA,TRBV7-9,CASSLLSSGNTIYF,TGTGCCAGCAGCTTGTTAAGCTCTGGAAACACCATATATTTT
TRBJ1-2,NA,NA,TRBV27,CASRQDGSGVFGYTF,TGTGCCAGCAGACAGGACGGTTCTGGAGTTTTTGGCTACACCTTC
TRBJ2-1,NA,few,TRBV18,CASSPIGGLIYNEQFF,TGTGCCAGCTCACCAATCGGGGGTCTAATCTACAATGAGCAGTTCTTC
TRBJ2-7,NA,few,TRBV29-1,CSVEAESSYEQYF,TGCAGCGTTGAGGCAGAGAGCTCCTACGAGCAGTACTTC
TRBJ2-1,NA,few,TRBV21-1,CASSDQRENNEQFF,TGTGCCAGCAGCGACCAGAGGGAAAACAATGAGCAGTTCTTC
TRBJ1-2,TRBD1,once,TRBV13,CASSAGQGTLYGYTF,TGTGCCAGCAGCGCGGGACAGGGGACCCTCTATGGCTACACCTTC
TRBJ2-5,NA,NA,TRBV5-6,CASSWDISHQETQYF,TGTGCCAGCAGCTGGGACATCTCCCACCAAGAGACCCAGTACTTC
TRBJ2-7,TRBD1,few,TRBV29-1,CSVVGTATYEQYF,TGCAGCGTTGTAGGGACAGCCACCTACGAGCAGTACTTC
TRBJ2-1,NA,few,TRBV29-1,CSVEEWGDQLYNEQFF,TGCAGCGTTGAAGAGTGGGGGGACCAACTATACAATGAGCAGTTCTTC
TRBJ2-7,NA,NA,TRBV30,CAWSPTGALEQYF,TGTGCCTGGAGTCCGACCGGGGCCCTCGAGCAGTACTTC
TRBJ1-3,NA,few,TRBV19,CATYSWAAFGNTIYF,TGTGCCACCTACTCCTGGGCTGCCTTTGGAAACACCATATATTTT
TRBJ2-1,TRBD2,few,TRBV6-1,CASSELAGGYNEQFF,TGTGCCAGCAGTGAACTAGCGGGGGGCTACAATGAGCAGTTCTTC
TRBJ1-1,NA,few,TRBV29-1,CSAEDGGEAFF,TGCAGCGCCGAGGACGGCGGTGAAGCTTTCTTT
TRBJ2-7,NA,NA,TRBV9,CASSVAGAAAPYEQYF,TGTGCCAGCAGCGTAGCTGGGGCAGCTGCTCCCTACGAGCAGTACTTC
TRBJ2-1,NA,few,TRBV4-1,CASSHSPGLLDEQFF,TGCGCCAGCAGCCATTCGCCAGGGCTACTGGATGAGCAGTTCTTC
TRBJ1-1,NA,NA,TRBV4-3,CASRSGLEAFF,TGCGCCAGCAGAAGTGGACTTGAAGCTTTCTTT
TRBJ2-5,NA,NA,TRBV6-5,CASSYLYQETQYF,TGTGCCAGCAGTTACCTGTACCAAGAGACCCAGTACTTC
TRBJ1-4,NA,few,TRBV30,CAWSVPARVKEKLFF,TGTGCCTGGAGTGTCCCGGCCAGGGTGAAGGAAAAACTGTTTTTT
TRBJ2-7,NA,NA,TRBV10-3,CAISESGGWGEQYF,TGTGCCATCAGTGAGTCAGGGGGATGGGGCGAGCAGTACTTC
TRBJ2-1,NA,NA,TRBV13,CASSLRMGYNEQFF,TGTGCCAGCAGCTTAAGGATGGGCTACAATGAGCAGTTCTTC